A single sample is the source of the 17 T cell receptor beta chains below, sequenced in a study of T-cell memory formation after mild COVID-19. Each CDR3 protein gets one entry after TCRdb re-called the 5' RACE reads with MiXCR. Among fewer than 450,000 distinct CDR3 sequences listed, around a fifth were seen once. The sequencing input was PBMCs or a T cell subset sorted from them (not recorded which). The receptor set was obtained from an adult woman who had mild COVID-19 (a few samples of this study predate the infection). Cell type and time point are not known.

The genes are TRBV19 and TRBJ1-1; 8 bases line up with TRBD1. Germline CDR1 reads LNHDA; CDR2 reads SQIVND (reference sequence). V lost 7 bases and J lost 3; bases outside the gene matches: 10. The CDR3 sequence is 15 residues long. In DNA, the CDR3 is TGTGCCAGTATAGACAGGGGTAGGTCGGACACTGAAGCTTTCTTT. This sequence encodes CASIDRGRSDTEAFF.

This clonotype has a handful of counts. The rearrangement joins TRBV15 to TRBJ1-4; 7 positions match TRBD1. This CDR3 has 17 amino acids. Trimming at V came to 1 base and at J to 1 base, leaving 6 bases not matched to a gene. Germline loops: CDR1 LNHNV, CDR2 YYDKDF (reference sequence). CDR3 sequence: CATSRAGTVRTNEKLFF. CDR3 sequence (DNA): TGTGCCACCAGCAGAGCAGGGACAGTCAGAACTAATGAAAAACTGTTTTTT.

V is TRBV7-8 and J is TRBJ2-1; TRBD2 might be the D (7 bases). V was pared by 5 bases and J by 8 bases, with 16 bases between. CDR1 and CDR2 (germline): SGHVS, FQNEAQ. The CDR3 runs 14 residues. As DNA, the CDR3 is TGTGCCAGCAGCGGGGGGGGGCCTCGGGATGAGCAGTTCTTC. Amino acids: CASSGGGPRDEQFF.

The CDR3 DNA reads as TGCAGCGTTGAAGCCGGGGATGGTGAAAAACTGTTTTTT. Its protein is CSVEAGDGEKLFF. This chain connects TRBV29-1 to TRBJ1-4; no clear D. The CDR3 runs to 13 residues. Germline V lookup: CDR1 SQVTM, CDR2 ANQGSEA. Trimming stripped 1 base from V and 7 bases from J, with 10 bases between. Using reference TRBV29-1 and TRBJ1-4 for the parts outside the CDR3, the full variable domain is SAVISQKPSRDICQRGTSLTIQCQVDSQVTMMFWYRQQPGQSLTLIATANQGSEATYESGFVIDKFPISRPNLTFSTLTVSNMSPEDSSIYLCSVEAGDGEKLFFGSGTQLSVL.

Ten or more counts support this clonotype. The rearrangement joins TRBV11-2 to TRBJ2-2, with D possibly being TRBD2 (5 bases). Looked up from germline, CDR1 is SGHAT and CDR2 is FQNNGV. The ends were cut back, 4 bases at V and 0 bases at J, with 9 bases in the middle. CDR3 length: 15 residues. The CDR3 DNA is TGTGCCAGCAGCTATAGCGCCTCGAACACCGGGGAGCTGTTTTTT. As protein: CASSYSASNTGELFF.

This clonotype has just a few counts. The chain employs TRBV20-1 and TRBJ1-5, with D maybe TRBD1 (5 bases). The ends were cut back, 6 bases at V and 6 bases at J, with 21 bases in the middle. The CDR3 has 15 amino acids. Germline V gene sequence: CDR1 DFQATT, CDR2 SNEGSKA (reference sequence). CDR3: CSARPGAGPGQPQHF. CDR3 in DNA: TGCAGTGCCCGTCCCGGGGCCGGGCCGGGTCAGCCCCAGCATTTT.

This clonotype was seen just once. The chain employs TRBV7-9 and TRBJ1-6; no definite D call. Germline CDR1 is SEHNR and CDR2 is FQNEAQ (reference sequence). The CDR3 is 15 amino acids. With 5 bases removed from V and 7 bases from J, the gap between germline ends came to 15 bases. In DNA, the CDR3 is TGTGCCAGCAGCCCCTGGGAGGGTCGCAATTCACCCCTCCACTTT. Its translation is CASSPWEGRNSPLHF. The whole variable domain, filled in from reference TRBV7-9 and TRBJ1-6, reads DTGVSQNPRHKITKRGQNVTFRCDPISEHNRLYWYRQTLGQGPEFLTYFQNEAQLEKSRLLSDRFSAERPKGSFSTLEIQRTEQGDSAMYLCASSPWEGRNSPLHFGNGTRLTVT.

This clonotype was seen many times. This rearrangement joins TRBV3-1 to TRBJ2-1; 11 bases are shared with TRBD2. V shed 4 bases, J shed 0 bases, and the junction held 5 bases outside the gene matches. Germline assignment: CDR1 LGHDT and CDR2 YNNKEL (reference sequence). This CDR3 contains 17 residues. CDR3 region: CASSPILAGGSYNEQFF. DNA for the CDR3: TGTGCCAGCAGCCCTATTCTAGCGGGGGGCTCCTACAATGAGCAGTTCTTC.

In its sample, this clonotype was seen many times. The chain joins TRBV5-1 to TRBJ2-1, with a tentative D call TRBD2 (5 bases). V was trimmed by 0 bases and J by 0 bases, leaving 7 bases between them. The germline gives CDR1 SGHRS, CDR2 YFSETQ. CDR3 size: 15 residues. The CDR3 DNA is TGCGCCAGCAGCTTGGGAGGGAGCTCCTACAATGAGCAGTTCTTC. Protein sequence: CASSLGGSSYNEQFF.

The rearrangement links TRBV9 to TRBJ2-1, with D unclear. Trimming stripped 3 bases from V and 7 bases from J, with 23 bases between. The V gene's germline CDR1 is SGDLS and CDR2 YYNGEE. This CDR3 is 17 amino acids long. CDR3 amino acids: CASSADLGSRIGNEQFF. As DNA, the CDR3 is TGTGCCAGCAGCGCAGACCTCGGAAGTAGGATCGGTAATGAGCAGTTCTTC.

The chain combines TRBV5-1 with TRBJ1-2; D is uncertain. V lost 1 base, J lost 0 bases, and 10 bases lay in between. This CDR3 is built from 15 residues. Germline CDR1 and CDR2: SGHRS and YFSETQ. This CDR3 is CASSLFRSANYGYTF. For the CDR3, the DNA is TGCGCCAGCAGCTTGTTCAGGAGCGCTAACTATGGCTACACCTTC.

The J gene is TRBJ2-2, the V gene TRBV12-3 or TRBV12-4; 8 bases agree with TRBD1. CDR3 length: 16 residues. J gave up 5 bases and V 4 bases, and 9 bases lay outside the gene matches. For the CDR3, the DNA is TGTGCCAGCAGTTGGGGCCAGGGGGCGCGAACCGGGGAGCTGTTTTTT. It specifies CASSWGQGARTGELFF.

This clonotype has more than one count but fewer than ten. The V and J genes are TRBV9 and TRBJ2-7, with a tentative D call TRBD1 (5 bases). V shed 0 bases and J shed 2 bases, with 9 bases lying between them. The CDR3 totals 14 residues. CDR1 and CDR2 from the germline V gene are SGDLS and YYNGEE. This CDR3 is CASSVEQATYEQYF. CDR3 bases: TGTGCCAGCAGCGTAGAACAGGCCACCTACGAGCAGTACTTC.

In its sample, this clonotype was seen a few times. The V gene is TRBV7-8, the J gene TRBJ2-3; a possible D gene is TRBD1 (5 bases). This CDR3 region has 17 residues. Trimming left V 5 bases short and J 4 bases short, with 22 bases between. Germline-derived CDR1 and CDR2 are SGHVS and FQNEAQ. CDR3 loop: CASSDVPGIYRPDTQYF. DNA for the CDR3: TGTGCCAGCAGCGACGTACCAGGGATTTACAGGCCAGATACGCAGTATTTT.

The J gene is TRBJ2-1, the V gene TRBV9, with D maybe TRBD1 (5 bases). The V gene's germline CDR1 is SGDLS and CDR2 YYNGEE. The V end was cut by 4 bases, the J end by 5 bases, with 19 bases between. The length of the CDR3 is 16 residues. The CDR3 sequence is CASSLTPEGEHNEQFF. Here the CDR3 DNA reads TGTGCCAGCAGCCTAACACCGGAAGGGGAACACAATGAGCAGTTCTTC.

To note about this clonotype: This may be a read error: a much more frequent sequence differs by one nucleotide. For the CDR3, the DNA is TGCAGAGTTGAAGGTAGCGGCGCAACAGATACGCAGTATTTT. Translating it yields CRVEGSGATDTQYF. This chain joins TRBV29-1 and TRBJ2-3; possibly TRBD2 for D (6 bases). Per germline, CDR1 SQVTM and CDR2 ANQGSEA. The CDR3 loop spans 14 amino acids.

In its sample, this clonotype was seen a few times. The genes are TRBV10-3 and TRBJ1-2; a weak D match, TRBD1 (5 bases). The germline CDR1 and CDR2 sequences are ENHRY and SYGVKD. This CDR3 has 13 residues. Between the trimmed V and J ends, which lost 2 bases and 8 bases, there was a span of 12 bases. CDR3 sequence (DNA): TGTGCCATCAGTGAGGCCTCGGGGGGAGGCTACACCTTC. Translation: CAISEASGGGYTF.